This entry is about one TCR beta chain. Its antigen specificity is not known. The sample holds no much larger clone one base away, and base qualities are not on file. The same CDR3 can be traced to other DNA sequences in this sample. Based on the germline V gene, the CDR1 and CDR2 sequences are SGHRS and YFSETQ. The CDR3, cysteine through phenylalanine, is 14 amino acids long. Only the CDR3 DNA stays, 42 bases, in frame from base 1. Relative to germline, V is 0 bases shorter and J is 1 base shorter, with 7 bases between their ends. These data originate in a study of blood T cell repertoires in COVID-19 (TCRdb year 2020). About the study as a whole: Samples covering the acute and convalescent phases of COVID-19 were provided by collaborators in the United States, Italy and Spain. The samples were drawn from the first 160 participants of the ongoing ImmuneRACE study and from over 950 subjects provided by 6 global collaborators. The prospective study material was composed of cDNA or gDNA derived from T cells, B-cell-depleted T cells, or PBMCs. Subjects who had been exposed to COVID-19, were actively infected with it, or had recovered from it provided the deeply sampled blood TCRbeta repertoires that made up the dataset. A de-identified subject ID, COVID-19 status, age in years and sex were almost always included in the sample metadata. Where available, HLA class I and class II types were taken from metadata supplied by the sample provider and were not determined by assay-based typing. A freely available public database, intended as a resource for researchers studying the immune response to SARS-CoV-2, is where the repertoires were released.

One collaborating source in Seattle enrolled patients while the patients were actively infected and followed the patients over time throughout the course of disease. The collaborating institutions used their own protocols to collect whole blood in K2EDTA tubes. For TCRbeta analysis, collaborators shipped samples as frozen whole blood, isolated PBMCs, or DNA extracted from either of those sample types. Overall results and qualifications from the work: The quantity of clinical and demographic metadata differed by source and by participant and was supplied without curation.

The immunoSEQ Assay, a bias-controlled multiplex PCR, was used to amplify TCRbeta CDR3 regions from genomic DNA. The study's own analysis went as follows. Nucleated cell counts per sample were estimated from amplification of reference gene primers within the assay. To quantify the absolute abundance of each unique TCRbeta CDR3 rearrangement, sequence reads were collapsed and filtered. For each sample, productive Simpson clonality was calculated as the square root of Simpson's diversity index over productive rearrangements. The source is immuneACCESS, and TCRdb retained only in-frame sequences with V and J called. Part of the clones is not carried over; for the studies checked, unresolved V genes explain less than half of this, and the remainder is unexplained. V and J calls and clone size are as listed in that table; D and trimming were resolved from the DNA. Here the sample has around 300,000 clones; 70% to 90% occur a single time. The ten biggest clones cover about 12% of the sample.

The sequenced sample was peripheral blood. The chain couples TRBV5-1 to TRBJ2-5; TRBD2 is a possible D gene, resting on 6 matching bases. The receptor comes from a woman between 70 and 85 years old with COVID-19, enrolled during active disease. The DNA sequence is TGCGCCAGCAGCTTGGGCGGGGTCCAAGAGACCCAGTACTTC. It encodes CASSLGGVQETQYF.